This T cell receptor (beta chain) is from a study of molecular identifiers for immune sequencing clone quantification (dated by TCRdb to 2016 to 2019). Study-wide context: For a replicate experiment, the RNA from either approximately 20,000 or 100,000 naive CD8 T cells was divided into five aliquots, and four of those aliquots went on to sequencing. The study was a methods study using CD8 T cells to benchmark molecular-identifier clustering-based TCR repertoire sequencing (MIDCIRS) and TCR RNA copy counting. Paper-wide results and their limitations: Modeling gave roughly 3 recovered TCR RNA copies per cell versus approximately 10 by digital PCR, implying around 31% capture efficiency. A single cell's worth of spiked-in Jurkat TCR RNA was reported detectable even among one million naive CD8 T cells. Naive libraries contained spiked-in Jurkat TCR RNA (around eleven copies' worth), which is not part of the donor repertoire. The sizes of highly expanded clones could end up underestimated when identical TCR molecules share a barcode. In CMV-specific effector cells, clones with more than 20 RNA copies contained over 99% of molecules, whereas in naive cells such clones contained under 1% of molecules. When barcode sub-clustering was omitted, TCR diversity was inflated by chimeric consensus sequences, with chimeras reaching as high as 47%.

Receptors were amplified or captured by PCR. Sequenced using a NextSeq 500. Bulk TCR libraries were generated as previously described, with the TCR primers listed in Table S5 used. The Qiagen AllPrep DNA/RNA kit was used to purify total RNA. Before analysis, reads from multiple sequencing runs of one library were combined. The authors' pipeline ran thus. Reads were retained only if the reads had an exact TCR constant sequence, and the retained reads were trimmed to 150 nt and grouped according to their 12-nt molecular barcodes. Within each barcode group, reads were sub-clustered at a 15% Levenshtein threshold, and quality-weighted consensus sequences were built per RNA molecule. Non-functional sequences were removed, as were lower-count sequences one edit away from another. On the basis of fitting two negative binomial distributions, barcode sub-clusters with fewer than 20% of the maximum read count were discarded. TCRdb's own reprocessing of the public reads used fastp at Q25 and MiXCR and kept productive beta chains. All rows with the same CDR3 protein become a single entry with the most common DNA and genes. TCRdb, not the original authors, processed these V and J calls. This sample lists under 600,000 distinct CDR3 sequences; approximately 25% were detected once. The biggest ten clones account for 0.7% to 0.9% of the sample.

Libraries of naive CD8 T cells were generated from around 20,000 to 990,000 sorted cells, with 10%, 30% or 50% of the purified RNA used. Naive CD8 T cells, defined as CD8+CD4-CCR7+CD45RA+, were FACS-sorted into RLT Plus buffer on a BD FACSAria II. To test detection sensitivity, Jurkat RNA equivalent to over 8 TCR copies was spiked into samples of roughly 19,000-1,000,000 naive CD8 T cells. CD8 T cells were enriched with RosetteSep CD8+ T Cell Enrichment Cocktail and Ficoll-Paque, followed by ACK red cell lysis. Note on this clonotype: The antigen this receptor binds is unknown. No base quality values were provided; no much bigger clone lies one nucleotide off.

The CDR3 contains 12 residues, cysteine and phenylalanine counted. The DNA shown is the 36-base CDR3, in frame from base 1. Trimmed from V: 6 bases; trimmed from J: 7 bases; junction bases lacking a gene match: 8. The germline V gene supplies CDR1 SQVTM and CDR2 ANQGSEA. The receptor's source is a human donor in good health. Some libraries in this study had Jurkat cell RNA spiked in. Here the chain combines TRBV29-1 and TRBJ2-5, with TRBD1 identical over 7 junction bases. Sequencing was carried out using naive CD8+ T cells from blood, with Jurkat cell RNA spiked in. Sample cell subset or site, as interpreted from the label and publication: FACS-sorted CD8+CD4-CCR7+CD45RA+ naive T cells. The CDR3 reads CSVDRVGGTQYF. The bases read TGCAGCGTCGACAGGGTTGGAGGGACCCAGTACTTC. The variable domain in full, with residues beyond the CDR3 obtained from the reference TRBV29-1 and TRBJ2-5 genes, is SAVISQKPSRDICQRGTSLTIQCQVDSQVTMMFWYRQQPGQSLTLIATANQGSEATYESGFVIDKFPISRPNLTFSTLTVSNMSPEDSSIYLCSVDRVGGTQYFGPGTRLLVL.